This T cell receptor beta chain came from a study of T-cell memory formation after mild COVID-19. TCRdb independently ran MiXCR on the 5' RACE reads; one entry per CDR3 protein. Of about 240,000 distinct CDR3 sequences detected, over 9% appear once; the ten largest clones hold 20% to 25%. Findings and limits, study-wide: There were some responding clones in pre-infection memory, which suggested that cross-reactive memory had joined.

Trimming left V 3 bases short and J 1 base short, with 6 bases between. This CDR3 has 13 residues. Germline lookup yields CDR1 SEHNR and CDR2 FQNEAQ (reference sequence). A remark on this clonotype: Its antigen is undetermined.

V gene TRBV7-9 combines with J gene TRBJ1-1, with D unclear. This TCR came from a man between 18 and 29 years old who had mild COVID-19 (a few samples of this study predate the infection). Cell type and time point are not known. Sequences were obtained from PBMCs or a T cell subset sorted from them (not recorded which). CDR3 residues: CASSFPANTEAFF. The CDR3 bases are TGTGCCAGCAGCTTTCCGGCGAACACTGAAGCTTTCTTT.